This is a list of T cell receptor beta chains from one sample in a study of blood T cell repertoires in COVID-19. Here immunoSEQ multiplex PCR was the method, and the copy in TCRdb shows in-frame clones only, minus some. This table has about 140,000 clones, less than 90% appearing once. Input material: peripheral blood. These receptors were taken from a man aged 30 to 45 with COVID-19, enrolled during active disease. Both conserved end residues are part of each CDR3. D genes are given only for firm matches. Not all rows give a size; the values are once, few, many and, for expanded clones, a class.

TRBV11-2	TRBJ2-3	TRBD2	NA	CASSFGGGRRDTQYF	TGTGCCAGCAGCTTTGGCGGCGGGAGGAGAGATACGCAGTATTTT
TRBV2	TRBJ1-4	NA	NA	CASSERWIRGKANEKLFF	TGTGCCAGCAGTGAGCGGTGGATACGGGGGAAGGCTAATGAAAAACTGTTTTTT
TRBV4-3	TRBJ1-2	TRBD1	NA	CASSQARTGARGYTF	TGCGCCAGCAGCCAAGCCCGGACAGGGGCGCGGGGCTACACCTTC
TRBV9	TRBJ2-3	TRBD1	NA	CASRPGQSTDTQYF	TGTGCCAGCAGGCCGGGACAGAGCACAGATACGCAGTATTTT
TRBV5-5	TRBJ2-1	NA	NA	CASSPGGEQFF	TGTGCCAGCAGCCCGGGTGGGGAGCAGTTCTTC
TRBV28	TRBJ2-5	NA	NA	CASSLNKGDPDF	TGTGCCAGCAGTTTAAACAAGGGGGATCCGGACTTC
TRBV3-1/TRBV3-2	TRBJ2-2	NA	NA	CASSQEGGRYTGELFF	TGTGCCAGCAGCCAAGAGGGGGGGCGGTACACCGGGGAGCTGTTTTTT
TRBV18	TRBJ2-2	NA	few	CASSPRTARTGELFF	TGTGCCAGCTCACCCCGGACAGCCCGCACCGGGGAGCTGTTTTTT
TRBV25-1	TRBJ1-4	NA	NA	CASRGGWEKLFF	TGTGCCAGCAGAGGGGGATGGGAAAAACTGTTTTTT
TRBV5-1	TRBJ2-1	TRBD1	NA	CASSLFSGTGANNEQFF	TGCGCCAGCAGCTTATTCTCTGGGACAGGGGCGAACAATGAGCAGTTCTTC
TRBV11-2	TRBJ2-1	TRBD2	NA	CASSFLTSGRNEQFF	TGTGCCAGCAGCTTCCTGACTAGCGGGAGGAATGAGCAGTTCTTC
TRBV9	TRBJ2-1	TRBD2	few	CASSVGGLEYNEQFF	TGTGCCAGCAGCGTAGGAGGACTAGAATACAATGAGCAGTTCTTC
TRBV7-6	TRBJ1-1	NA	once	CASSSGVEAFF	TGTGCCAGCAGCTCCGGGGTAGAAGCTTTCTTT
TRBV7-2	TRBJ2-7	TRBD2	NA	CASSLGAGVYEQYF	TGTGCCAGCAGCCTCGGGGCGGGGGTTTACGAGCAGTACTTC
TRBV7-2	TRBJ2-7	TRBD1	NA	CASSSNRGYEQYF	TGTGCCAGCAGCTCGAACAGGGGCTACGAGCAGTACTTC
TRBV9	TRBJ2-3	TRBD2	NA	CASSVAGGLSDTQYF	TGTGCCAGCAGCGTAGCGGGAGGGCTTTCCGATACGCAGTATTTT
TRBV30	TRBJ1-3	NA	NA	CAWSASGNTIYF	TGTGCCTGGAGTGCATCTGGAAACACCATATATTTT
TRBV28	TRBJ2-3	TRBD2	NA	CASLSGSAGGRDTQYF	TGTGCCAGCCTATCCGGGTCAGCGGGAGGCCGCGATACGCAGTATTTT
TRBV12-3/TRBV12-4	TRBJ1-1	NA	NA	CASSQRGMRAFF	TGTGCCAGCAGCCAAAGGGGAATGCGGGCTTTCTTT
TRBV11-2	TRBJ1-3	NA	NA	CASSLGQGGNTIYF	TGTGCCAGCAGCTTAGGGCAGGGTGGAAACACCATATATTTT
TRBV28	TRBJ2-1	NA	NA	CASSLGLGEQFF	TGTGCCAGCAGTTTAGGACTGGGTGAGCAGTTCTTC
TRBV28	TRBJ1-1	NA	NA	CASSSHGVEAFF	TGTGCCAGCAGTTCCCACGGAGTTGAAGCTTTCTTT